The T cell receptor (beta chain) under discussion was sequenced for a study of T cell changes during pregnancy in multiple sclerosis. Sequencing used immunoSEQ multiplex PCR; TCRdb keeps in-frame clones, though not all of them. The sample holds 55,000 to 80,000 clones, 90% to 95% seen once. The CDR3 is 14 amino acids. Germline V gene data show CDR1 as LNHDA and CDR2 as SQIVND (reference sequence). With 6 bases clipped from V and 5 bases from J, the junction kept 4 bases outside the gene matches. Source: peripheral blood, taken in the third trimester of pregnancy. V gene TRBV19 combines with J gene TRBJ1-1; TRBD1 matches at 12 bases. The TCR comes from a female donor with multiple sclerosis, enrolled in a pregnancy study. The CDR3 here is CASRGTGGLTEAFF. The CDR3 nucleotides read TGTGCCAGTAGAGGGACAGGGGGCTTGACTGAAGCTTTCTTT.